Shown below are 26 T cell receptor beta chains from a single sample sequenced in a study of post-analysis software for immune sequencing data. Findings and caveats of the study: In patients, TRBV5-6, TRBV5-1 and TRBV20-1 belonged to four or five TRBV segments found more frequently than in controls.

No antigen is known for these receptors. The TCR beta cDNA libraries carried unique molecular identifiers. In TCRdb, the PCR reads were re-called with MiXCR into one record per CDR3 protein. Of fewer than 900,000 distinct CDR3 sequences in the sample, about 45% were seen once. The specimen sequenced was blood. Receptors were obtained from a girl aged 5 to 17 with multiple sclerosis.

This clonotype was seen a handful of times. The chain employs TRBV5-1 and TRBJ2-5, with D possibly TRBD1 on 5 matching bases. The germline gives CDR1 SGHRS, CDR2 YFSETQ. The CDR3 has 15 residues. The V gene lost 0 bases and the J gene lost 5 bases, with 14 bases spanning the gap. CDR3 residues: CASSLAGQATETQYF. CDR3 bases: TGCGCCAGCAGCTTGGCAGGACAAGCGACGGAGACCCAGTACTTC.

This rearrangement joins TRBV14 to TRBJ1-2, with D unresolved. From germline, CDR1 is SGHDN and CDR2 FVKESK. CDR3 length: 17 amino acids. Trimming took 3 bases from V and 3 from J, leaving 20 bases between them. CDR3: CASSQTVREGRDYGYTF. Here the CDR3 DNA reads TGTGCCAGCAGCCAGACGGTTCGCGAGGGCAGAGACTATGGCTACACCTTC.

The chain is built from TRBV6-2 or TRBV6-3 and TRBJ2-1, with D possibly called TRBD1 or TRBD2 (6 bases each). The CDR3 runs to 13 residues. V lost 10 bases and J 5 bases, leaving 15 bases between the germline ends. Germline V gene sequence: CDR1 MNHEY, CDR2 SVGEGT. The CDR3 is CATRGQSNNEQFF. CDR3 in DNA: TGTGCCACCCGGGGGCAGAGTAACAATGAGCAGTTCTTC.

The table lists this clonotype with many counts. V and J are TRBV7-3 and TRBJ2-1, with TRBD2 matching over 10 bases. Germline CDR1 reads SGHTA; CDR2 reads FQGTGA. Trimming removed 3 bases from V and 3 bases from J; junction bases left unmatched: 2. This CDR3 contains 15 residues. In DNA, the CDR3 is TGTGCCAGCAGCTTGCTAGCGGGAGTCTACAATGAGCAGTTCTTC. Protein product: CASSLLAGVYNEQFF.

The chain is built from TRBV27 and TRBJ2-7; no clear D gene. CDR3 size: 13 residues. Germline CDR1 and CDR2: MNHEY and SMNVEV (reference sequence). V was clipped by 4 bases and J by 7 bases, with 14 bases between them. CDR3 region: CASSSTRYWEQYF. In DNA, the CDR3 is TGTGCCAGCAGTTCCACGCGCTATTGGGAGCAGTACTTC.

Notes on this clonotype: The germline gene is not matched at one end of the junction; a read error may be the cause. This chain connects TRBV27 to TRBJ2-5; D is possibly TRBD2 (5 bases). Looked up from germline, CDR1 is MNHEY and CDR2 is SMNVEV (reference sequence). This CDR3 spans 13 amino acids. The CDR3 coding sequence is TGTGCCACCAGTTTTGGGAGTAGCGAGACCCAGTACTTC. Translating gives CATSFGSSETQYF.

The genes are TRBV6-6 and TRBJ2-1; TRBD2 aligns across 7 bases. In germline, CDR1 is MNHNY, CDR2 SVGAGI (reference sequence). CDR3 length: 13 residues. The junction had 6 bases not matched to a gene; V was cut back by 4 bases and J by 9 bases. As DNA, the CDR3 is TGTGCCAGCAGTTCGACACTAGCGCCTGAGCAGTTCTTC. Translation gives CASSSTLAPEQFF.

The chain combines TRBV6-5 with TRBJ2-7; a weak D match, TRBD2 (5 bases). The CDR3 contains 14 residues. CDR1 and CDR2 (germline): MNHEY, SVGAGI. The V end lost 5 bases, the J end lost 3 bases, and 14 bases lay between the germline ends. The CDR3 protein is CASSPSGGFYEQYF. The DNA for the CDR3 is TGTGCCAGCAGTCCGAGCGGTGGGTTCTACGAGCAGTACTTC.

The chain couples TRBV15 to TRBJ1-2; no clear D. The CDR3 sequence is 14 residues long. The V gene lost 0 bases and the J gene lost 7 bases, with 12 bases spanning the gap. CDR1 is LNHNV, CDR2 YYDKDF, per germline (reference sequence). CDR3 sequence (DNA): TGTGCCACCAGCAGAGAGCGGGGTAGGGCTGGCTACACCTTC. Amino acids: CATSRERGRAGYTF.

In its sample, this clonotype was seen a few times. The chain is built from TRBV10-3 and TRBJ2-7, with TRBD2 identical over 11 bases. The V gene end was trimmed by 7 bases and the J gene end by 6 bases; junction bases not matched to a gene: 14. CDR3 length: 16 residues. The germline V gene has CDR1 ENHRY and CDR2 SYGVKD. The CDR3 bases are TGTGCCATCACCGATCCTACTAGCGGGAGCGGGAGCGAGCAGTACTTC. It encodes CAITDPTSGSGSEQYF.

This chain uses TRBV12-3 or TRBV12-4 with TRBJ1-4; no clear D. The CDR3 is 13 amino acids. The V and J ends lost 5 bases and 3 bases respectively, with 7 bases between them. CDR3 sequence reads: CASSTRPNEKLFF. The DNA of the CDR3 is TGTGCCAGCAGTACCCGGCCTAATGAAAAACTGTTTTTT.

The chain employs TRBV9 and TRBJ1-2; TRBD1 is a possible D gene (5 bases). V lost 3 bases, J lost 6 bases, and 12 bases lay in between. CDR1 and CDR2 from the germline V gene are SGDLS and YYNGEE. The CDR3 loop spans 13 amino acids. As DNA, the CDR3 is TGTGCCAGCAGCGCGGGACTAGCGAATGGCTACACCTTC. It codes for CASSAGLANGYTF.

The table lists this clonotype with a few counts. The chain joins TRBV3-1 to TRBJ1-5, with a possible D match to TRBD1 (5 bases). Germline lookup yields CDR1 LGHDT and CDR2 YNNKEL (reference sequence). Trimming cost V 4 bases and J 4 bases, with 11 bases left between them. This CDR3 spans 14 amino acids. CDR3 in amino acids: CASSRLGGNQPQHF. The CDR3 nucleotides read TGTGCCAGCAGCCGCCTCGGGGGGAATCAGCCCCAGCATTTT. Supplemented by reference TRBV3-1 and TRBJ1-5, the full variable domain reads DTAVSQTPKYLVTQMGNDKSIKCEQNLGHDTMYWYKQDSKKFLKIMFSYNNKELIINETVPNRFSPKSPDKAHLNLHINSLELGDSAVYFCASSRLGGNQPQHFGDGTRLSIL.

In regard to this clonotype: Mismatch with germline at one junction end may stem from a read error. The V and J genes are TRBV5-1 and TRBJ2-6; 11 nucleotides align to TRBD2. The CDR3 is made up of 19 amino acids. The germline CDR1 and CDR2 sequences are SGHRS and YFSETQ. The CDR3 loop reads CASSLYQTSGNSGANVRTF. Here the CDR3 DNA reads TGCGCCAGCAGCTTGTACCAGACTAGCGGGAACTCTGGGGCCAACGTCCGGACTTTC. The entire variable domain, with the rest obtained from reference TRBV5-1 and TRBJ2-6, is as follows: KAGVTQTPRYLIKTRGQQVTLSCSPISGHRSVSWYQQTPGQGLQFLFEYFSETQRNKGNFPGRFSGRQFSNSRSEMNVSTLELGDSALYLCASSLYQTSGNSGANVRTFGAGSRLTVL.

This clonotype was seen ten or more times. This chain links TRBV9 with TRBJ2-1, with TRBD1 as a possible D gene (5 bases). The CDR3 contains 12 residues. Germline loops: CDR1 SGDLS, CDR2 YYNGEE. Deletions cut 6 bases from V and 10 bases from J, with 14 bases between. The CDR3 here is CASTAPTGEQFF. CDR3 coding DNA: TGTGCCAGCACAGCCCCAACAGGAGAGCAGTTCTTC. The variable domain in full, with the rest retrieved from reference TRBV9 and TRBJ2-1, is DSGVTQTPKHLITATGQRVTLRCSPRSGDLSVYWYQQSLDQGLQFLIQYYNGEERAKGNILERFSAQQFPDLHSELNLSSLELGDSALYFCASTAPTGEQFFGPGTRLTVL.

The V gene is TRBV20-1, the J gene TRBJ1-1; D gene ambiguous. This CDR3 is built from 13 residues. Germline V CDR1 and CDR2: DFQATT, SNEGSKA (reference sequence). Trimming took off 3 bases at V and 10 bases at J, with 18 bases between the two ends. The CDR3 region is CSASRPTHAGAFF. The CDR3 DNA is TGCAGTGCTAGTCGGCCTACCCACGCCGGAGCTTTCTTT.

As concerns this clonotype: The junction shows a germline mismatch at one end, possibly a read error. The chain recombines TRBV7-3 with TRBJ2-5; no reliable D call. Germline lookup yields CDR1 SGHTA and CDR2 FQGTGA. This CDR3 has 14 residues. In nucleotides, the CDR3 is TGTGCCAGCAGTTTAACGGGTCGCGGTGAGACCCAGTACTTC. Translating gives CASSLTGRGETQYF.

The gene calls are TRBV28 and TRBJ2-7, with D maybe TRBD1 (6 bases). CDR1 MDHEN and CDR2 SYDVKM come from the germline V gene. The CDR3 runs to 15 residues. The V end lost 4 bases, the J end lost 2 bases, and 15 bases lay between the germline ends. CDR3 in DNA: TGTGCCAGCAGTTCCCAGACCAGGGGCACCTACGAGCAGTACTTC. Protein product: CASSSQTRGTYEQYF.

This clonotype was detected once. The chain recombines TRBV5-1 with TRBJ2-1; perhaps TRBD1 as D (5 bases). CDR1 and CDR2 (germline): SGHRS, YFSETQ. V lost 4 bases and J 6 bases, leaving 14 bases between the germline ends. The CDR3 extends over 14 amino acids. The CDR3 DNA reads TGCGCCAGCAGCCACCCGACAGCCTCCAATGAGCAGTTCTTC. This translates into CASSHPTASNEQFF.

Only a few counts were recorded for this clonotype. This chain links TRBV27 with TRBJ2-1; TRBD2 agrees at 7 bases. This CDR3 region has 15 residues. V shed 0 bases and J 7 bases; nucleotides not matched to a gene: 6. CDR1 is MNHEY, CDR2 SMNVEV, per germline (reference sequence). The CDR3 bases are TGTGCCAGCAGTTTATCACTAGCGATGTTGAATGAGCAGTTCTTC. It yields the protein CASSLSLAMLNEQFF.

The chain carries TRBV5-8 and TRBJ1-1, with D possibly matching TRBD1 (5 bases). Trimming pared 5 bases from V and 0 bases from J, leaving 26 bases between. Germline CDR1 and CDR2: SGHTS and YDEGEE. The CDR3 contains 19 residues. The CDR3 spells CASRAEVYGSGTMNTEAFF. In nucleotides, the CDR3 is TGTGCCAGCAGGGCTGAGGTGTATGGGTCGGGGACGATGAACACTGAAGCTTTCTTT.

With regard to this clonotype: The junction departs from the called germline gene at one end, perhaps through a read error. The V call is TRBV7-7, the J call TRBJ2-1; 7 nucleotides match TRBD1. CDR1 SSHAT and CDR2 FNYEAQ come from the germline V gene (reference sequence). This CDR3 contains 14 residues. CDR3 DNA sequence: TGTGCTAGCAGTACAAATCCGGGACAGCATGAGCAGTTCTTC. As protein: CASSTNPGQHEQFF.

V gene TRBV20-1 combines with J gene TRBJ2-1, with D perhaps assigned TRBD1 or TRBD2 (5 bases each). This CDR3 contains 12 residues. Germline-derived CDR1 and CDR2 are DFQATT and SNEGSKA (reference sequence). V was clipped by 6 bases and J by 6 bases, with 12 bases between them. The CDR3 is CSAPGGSNEQFF. In DNA, the CDR3 is TGCAGTGCCCCTGGGGGTAGCAATGAGCAGTTCTTC.

The V gene is TRBV20-1, the J gene TRBJ2-7, with D possibly matching TRBD2 (6 bases). V was trimmed by 0 bases and J by 5 bases, leaving 17 bases between them. The V gene's germline CDR1 is DFQATT and CDR2 SNEGSKA (reference sequence). This CDR3 spans 15 amino acids. This CDR3 reads CSARDTGSSLHEQYF. For the CDR3, the DNA is TGCAGTGCTAGAGATACCGGGAGTTCCCTCCACGAGCAGTACTTC.

This clonotype has more than one count but fewer than ten. V is TRBV20-1 and J is TRBJ1-4; no definite D call. The CDR3 runs 15 residues. V gave up 6 bases and J gave up 7 bases, with 21 bases separating them. Germline assignment: CDR1 DFQATT and CDR2 SNEGSKA (reference sequence). CDR3 region: CSAYDGQALGEKLFF. The CDR3 DNA reads TGCAGTGCCTACGACGGGCAGGCCTTGGGTGAAAAACTGTTTTTT.

As for this clonotype: Here the CDR3 omits its conserved ending phenylalanine or tryptophan, so a read error is the likely source. This chain joins TRBV7-8 and TRBJ1-1; possibly TRBD1 for D (5 bases). Trimming took 3 bases from V and 1 from J, leaving 9 bases between them. This CDR3 is 14 amino acids long. The germline gives CDR1 SGHVS, CDR2 FQNEAQ. As DNA, the CDR3 is TGTGCCAGCAGCTTCGGGGCTTCGAACACTGAAGCTTTCTTG. This codes for CASSFGASNTEAFL.